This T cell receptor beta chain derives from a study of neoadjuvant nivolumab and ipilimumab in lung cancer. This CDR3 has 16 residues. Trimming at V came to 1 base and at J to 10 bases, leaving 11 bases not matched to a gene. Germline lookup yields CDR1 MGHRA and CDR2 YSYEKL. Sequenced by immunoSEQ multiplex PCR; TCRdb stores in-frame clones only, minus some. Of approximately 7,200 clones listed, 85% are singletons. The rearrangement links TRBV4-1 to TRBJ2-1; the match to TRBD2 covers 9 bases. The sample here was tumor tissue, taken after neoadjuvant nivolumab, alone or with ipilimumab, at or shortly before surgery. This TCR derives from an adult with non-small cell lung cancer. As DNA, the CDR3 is TGCGCCAGCAGCCAAGGATTGGGAGCGGGGGGCTCCGAGCAGTTCTTC. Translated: CASSQGLGAGGSEQFF.